This entry lists 22 T cell receptor beta chains sequenced from one sample in a study of cytomegalovirus exposure and HLA in healthy donors. PCR involved 60 Vbeta and 13 Jbeta primers. Clones were read by immunoSEQ multiplex PCR, and TCRdb kept only the in-frame ones, dropping some. The sample totals some 64,000 clones. Sample: PBMCs. These receptors all come from a woman in her 30s in good health and CMV-seronegative.

This chain links TRBV4-2 with TRBJ2-7, with D hard to call. Germline values: CDR1 LGHNA, CDR2 YNFKEQ. Trimming cost V 1 base and J 2 bases, with 15 bases left between them. CDR3 length: 16 amino acids. CDR3 in DNA: TGTGCCAGCAGCCAAGCTGCTCGAGGTAGACCCTACGAGCAGTACTTC. Protein product: CASSQAARGRPYEQYF.

The chain has TRBV6-5 and TRBJ2-1; 8 nucleotides line up with TRBD2. This CDR3 is built from 15 residues. J was trimmed by 2 bases and V by 4 bases; bases with no gene match: 4. Germline V lookup: CDR1 MNHEY, CDR2 SVGAGI. DNA for the CDR3: TGTGCCAGCAGTTTAGCGGGGATGGCCTACAATGAGCAGTTCTTC. Its protein product is CASSLAGMAYNEQFF.

The V call is TRBV29-1, the J call TRBJ2-5, with D tentatively TRBD2 (6 bases). The CDR3 contains 13 residues. CDR1 and CDR2 from the germline V gene are SQVTM and ANQGSEA. V lost 1 base to trimming and J lost 7 bases, with 13 bases between them. CDR3 protein: CSVEAKEEGTQYF. The CDR3 DNA reads TGCAGCGTTGAAGCAAAGGAGGAGGGGACCCAGTACTTC.

The chain employs TRBV7-3 and TRBJ2-3; 10 bases align to TRBD2. Trimming removed 5 bases from V and 5 bases from J; junction bases left unmatched: 7. Per germline, CDR1 SGHTA and CDR2 FQGTGA. CDR3 length equals 15 residues. The CDR3 coding sequence is TGTGCCAGCAGCCCCTTAGCGGGGGGCGGAGATACGCAGTATTTT. This translates into CASSPLAGGGDTQYF. Looking up the rest from reference TRBV7-3 and TRBJ2-3 gives the full variable domain: GAGVSQTPSNKVTEKGKYVELRCDPISGHTALYWYRQSLGQGPEFLIYFQGTGAADDSGLPNDRFFAVRPEGSVSTLKIQRTERGDSAVYLCASSPLAGGGDTQYFGPGTRLTVL.

The rearrangement joins TRBV7-9 to TRBJ1-6, with D uncertain. Per the germline V gene, CDR1 is SEHNR and CDR2 is FQNEAQ (reference sequence). The ends were cut back, 5 bases at V and 7 bases at J, with 12 bases in the middle. The CDR3 has 14 residues. The CDR3 sequence: CASSPWAGNSPLHF. CDR3 nucleotide sequence: TGTGCCAGCAGCCCGTGGGCGGGGAATTCACCCCTCCACTTT.

The chain couples TRBV28 to TRBJ2-7; 8 bases map to TRBD1. Germline values: CDR1 MDHEN, CDR2 SYDVKM. The trim removed 4 bases at V and 5 bases at J, leaving 7 bases unmatched. CDR3 length: 14 amino acids. The CDR3 DNA reads TGTGCCAGCAGTTCTGGACAGGGTAGCGACGAGCAGTACTTC. This gives the protein CASSSGQGSDEQYF. The whole variable domain, filled in from reference TRBV28 and TRBJ2-7, reads DVKVTQSSRYLVKRTGEKVFLECVQDMDHENMFWYRQDPGLGLRLIYFSYDVKMKEKGDIPEGYSVSREKKERFSLILESASTNQTSMYLCASSSGQGSDEQYFGPGTRLTVT.

This rearrangement joins TRBV5-8 to TRBJ1-2, with D unclear. Germline lookup yields CDR1 SGHTS and CDR2 YDEGEE. The CDR3 length is 15 residues. Trimming took off 4 bases at V and 2 bases at J, with 15 bases between the two ends. The CDR3 spells CASSKIYGENYGYTF. The CDR3 DNA reads as TGTGCCAGCAGCAAAATATACGGGGAGAACTATGGCTACACCTTC.

This chain links TRBV1 with TRBJ1-6. TRBV1 is reported as a pseudogene. There are 17 residues in the CDR3. The DNA for the CDR3 is TGCACCAGCAGCCAAGAAAATGAAGGCTCGGGGAATTCACCCCTCCACTTT. It encodes CTSSQENEGSGNSPLHF.

V gene TRBV19 combines with J gene TRBJ1-1; 7 nucleotides match TRBD1. The length of the CDR3 is 13 residues. The germline V gene has CDR1 LNHDA and CDR2 SQIVND (reference sequence). Trimming removed 9 bases from V and 8 bases from J; junction bases left unmatched: 12. The CDR3 nucleotides read TGTGCCAGCAAGATAGGGGGCCCCACCGAAGCTTTCTTT. This gives the protein CASKIGGPTEAFF.

The chain couples TRBV2 to TRBJ1-5, with D perhaps TRBD1 (6 bases). The CDR3 sequence is 12 residues long. Germline lookup yields CDR1 SNHLY and CDR2 FYNNEI. V lost 4 bases and J 6 bases, leaving 7 bases between the germline ends. Written as DNA, the CDR3 is TGTGCCAGCAGTGTAGGGGGTCAGCCCCAGCATTTT. Protein: CASSVGGQPQHF. Using reference TRBV2 and TRBJ1-5 for the parts outside the CDR3, the full variable domain is EPEVTQTPSHQVTQMGQEVILRCVPISNHLYFYWYRQILGQKVEFLVSFYNNEISEKSEIFDDQFSVERPDGSNFTLKIRSTKLEDSAMYFCASSVGGQPQHFGDGTRLSIL.

Comment on this clone: The sample contains more than one DNA sequence encoding this CDR3. The CDR3 DNA reads TGTGCCAGCAGCGGGACAGGCTACGAGCAGTACTTC. Its protein product is CASSGTGYEQYF. The chain is built from TRBV9 and TRBJ2-7; TRBD1 matches 7 bases. In germline, CDR1 is SGDLS, CDR2 YYNGEE. This CDR3 region has 12 residues. The junction had 0 bases not matched to a gene; V was cut back by 3 bases and J by 3 bases.

This rearrangement joins TRBV28 to TRBJ1-1; D is possibly TRBD1 (6 bases). The germline V gene encodes CDR1 MDHEN and CDR2 SYDVKM. This CDR3 spans 15 amino acids. V was cut by 4 bases and J by 8 bases, with 20 bases left in between. The chain's CDR3 is CASSSGQLYRSEAFF. As DNA, the CDR3 is TGTGCCAGCAGTTCAGGACAGCTCTACCGATCCGAAGCTTTCTTT.

The gene calls are TRBV10-1 and TRBJ2-1; 10 bases are shared with TRBD1. Trimming removed 4 bases from V and 8 bases from J; junction bases left unmatched: 11. This CDR3 is 16 amino acids long. The germline V gene has CDR1 WNHNN and CDR2 SYGVQD (reference sequence). CDR3 loop: CASSAQPGQGLDEQFF. As DNA, the CDR3 is TGCGCCAGCAGTGCCCAACCGGGACAGGGGTTGGATGAGCAGTTCTTC.

This chain connects TRBV9 to TRBJ2-1; D gene uncertain. This CDR3 has 14 residues. CDR1 and CDR2 from the germline V gene are SGDLS and YYNGEE. V dropped 0 bases and J dropped 5 bases, with 9 bases sitting between them. CDR3 nucleotide sequence: TGTGCCAGCAGCGTAGGATTACAGAACAATGAGCAGTTCTTC. Protein: CASSVGLQNNEQFF.

The chain links TRBV9 to TRBJ2-6; no clear D gene. The CDR3 is 14 residues long. Germline-derived CDR1 and CDR2 are SGDLS and YYNGEE. V gave up 0 bases and J gave up 3 bases, with 4 bases separating them. CDR3 protein: CASSVGYGANVLTF. In DNA, the CDR3 is TGTGCCAGCAGCGTAGGCTATGGGGCCAACGTCCTGACTTTC.

The rearrangement joins TRBV27 to TRBJ2-2; 9 bases map to TRBD2. V was pared by 2 bases and J by 7 bases, with 5 bases of the junction left unmatched. Germline V gene sequence: CDR1 MNHEY, CDR2 SMNVEV (reference sequence). The CDR3 sequence is 15 residues long. Here the CDR3 DNA reads TGTGCCAGCAGTTTAGCGGGGGGGCTGATCGGGGAGCTGTTTTTT. It yields the protein CASSLAGGLIGELFF.

The V gene is TRBV6-5, the J gene TRBJ1-1; D call uncertain. CDR3 length: 14 amino acids. V was clipped by 2 bases and J by 4 bases, with 11 bases between them. Germline V gene lookup returns CDR1 MNHEY and CDR2 SVGAGI. The CDR3 here is CASSYGRGLTEAFF. In DNA, the CDR3 is TGTGCCAGCAGTTACGGCAGAGGCCTCACTGAAGCTTTCTTT.

This chain uses TRBV7-9 with TRBJ2-7; 8 positions match TRBD2. Germline-derived CDR1 and CDR2 are SEHNR and FQNEAQ (reference sequence). CDR3 length: 14 amino acids. Trimming took 5 bases from V and 4 from J; bases not matched to a gene: 7. The CDR3 is CASSTLAETYEQYF. The CDR3 bases are TGTGCCAGCAGCACACTAGCGGAGACATACGAGCAGTACTTC.

Written as DNA, the CDR3 is TGTGCCAGCAGGCCAGGGTTTGAGAACACTGAAGCTTTCTTT. Translating gives CASRPGFENTEAFF. The chain carries TRBV7-9 and TRBJ1-1, with D tentatively TRBD1 (5 bases). The CDR3 contains 14 residues. Per the germline V gene, CDR1 is SEHNR and CDR2 is FQNEAQ (reference sequence). V lost 6 bases and J lost 1, with 12 bases in between.

The V gene is TRBV5-1, the J gene TRBJ2-5, with a weak D call TRBD1 (5 bases). The CDR3 length is 13 residues. Trimming cost V 2 bases and J 4 bases, with 9 bases left between them. Looked up from germline, CDR1 is SGHRS and CDR2 is YFSETQ. CDR3 DNA: TGCGCCAGCAGCTTAGGGGCAGGAGAGACCCAGTACTTC. Residues: CASSLGAGETQYF.

This chain uses TRBV4-1 with TRBJ1-1; TRBD1 matches at 8 bases. CDR1 is MGHRA, CDR2 YSYEKL, per germline. CDR3 length equals 17 residues. J gave up 1 base and V 3 bases, and 10 bases lay outside the gene matches. The CDR3 DNA reads TGCGCCAGCAGCCAGCCCGACAGGGGAAGGGGGAACACTGAAGCTTTCTTT. Its translation is CASSQPDRGRGNTEAFF.

The chain employs TRBV2 and TRBJ2-7; 9 bases fit TRBD2. V lost 8 bases and J lost 4; bases outside the gene matches: 6. Germline CDR1 is SNHLY and CDR2 is FYNNEI. The CDR3 contains 13 residues. The CDR3 coding sequence is TGTGCCAGCGCGGGAGGGGATGAGTACGAGCAGTACTTC. This codes for CASAGGDEYEQYF.